These T cell receptor beta chains were read from a single sample in a study of OX40 agonist ivuxolimab in advanced cancers. The assay was immunoSEQ multiplex PCR, and TCRdb's table has in-frame clones only and misses some. This table has approximately 45,000 clones, approximately 86% appearing once. This specimen was CD4+ or CD8+ T cells sorted from blood, taken in a trial of the OX40 agonist ivuxolimab. The receptors were sampled from an adult with an advanced solid tumor such as melanoma, head and neck, liver or kidney cancer. Both conserved end residues are part of each CDR3. D genes are given only for firm matches. Size values are once, few and many counts, or a class for expanded clones, and some rows have none.

TRBV14,few,NA,TRBJ1-6,CASSRDGFGNSPLHF,TGTGCCAGCAGCAGGGACGGGTTTGGTAATTCACCCCTCCACTTT
TRBV19,NA,NA,TRBJ1-4,CASSDSGVSGFEEKLFF,TGTGCCAGTAGTGACTCAGGGGTCTCGGGGTTTGAGGAAAAACTGTTTTTT
TRBV19,NA,TRBD1,TRBJ1-5,CATTGDSNQPQHF,TGTGCCACTACAGGGGATAGCAATCAGCCCCAGCATTTT
TRBV10-3,NA,TRBD1,TRBJ1-1,CAISLQGRTEAFF,TGTGCCATCAGCTTACAGGGGAGAACTGAAGCTTTCTTT
TRBV6-1,NA,NA,TRBJ1-2,CASSEGAARGYTF,TGTGCCAGCAGTGAAGGAGCGGCCAGGGGCTACACCTTC
TRBV4-3,NA,NA,TRBJ2-6,CASSGGNSGANVLTF,TGCGCCAGCAGCGGAGGAAACTCTGGGGCCAACGTCCTGACTTTC
TRBV6-1,once,NA,TRBJ2-1,CASSPYNEQFF,TGTGCCAGCAGCCCCTACAATGAGCAGTTCTTC
TRBV5-4,NA,TRBD1,TRBJ1-2,CASSFPGTGVNYGYTF,TGTGCCAGCAGCTTCCCCGGGACAGGGGTTAACTATGGCTACACCTTC
TRBV14,NA,NA,TRBJ2-1,CASSQAQVSGNEQFF,TGTGCCAGCAGCCAAGCCCAAGTGAGCGGCAATGAGCAGTTCTTC
TRBV2,NA,NA,TRBJ1-4,CASSSPQGATNEKLFF,TGTGCCAGCAGTTCTCCTCAGGGCGCAACTAATGAAAAACTGTTTTTT
TRBV7-3,once,TRBD2,TRBJ2-1,CASSYYPGGANEQFF,TGTGCCAGCAGCTACTACCCGGGAGGGGCTAATGAGCAGTTCTTC
TRBV2,NA,TRBD1,TRBJ1-1,CASSFRTGAGEAFF,TGTGCCAGCAGCTTCCGGACAGGGGCCGGGGAAGCTTTCTTT
TRBV6-4,NA,TRBD2,TRBJ2-2,CASQLAGDTGELFF,TGTGCCAGCCAGCTAGCGGGAGACACCGGGGAGCTGTTTTTT
TRBV5-1,NA,NA,TRBJ2-7,CASSPGGAGDTYEQYF,TGCGCCAGCAGCCCCGGGGGCGCAGGGGACACCTACGAGCAGTACTTC
TRBV11-3,NA,NA,TRBJ1-2,CASSSPGVTGGYTF,TGTGCCAGCAGCTCACCTGGGGTGACGGGTGGCTACACCTTC
TRBV28,NA,NA,TRBJ1-1,CASGWGWGTEAFF,TGTGCCAGCGGATGGGGGTGGGGCACTGAAGCTTTCTTT
TRBV7-9,NA,NA,TRBJ2-2,CASSLTENTGELFF,TGTGCCAGCAGCTTGACAGAGAACACCGGGGAGCTGTTTTTT
TRBV6-1,NA,NA,TRBJ1-3,CASIVADGGNTIYF,TGTGCCAGCATCGTCGCGGATGGGGGAAACACCATATATTTT
TRBV7-9,NA,NA,TRBJ2-5,CASSLVSPLGGETQYF,TGTGCCAGCAGCTTAGTTAGCCCTTTGGGGGGAGAGACCCAGTACTTC
TRBV11-3,NA,NA,TRBJ1-4,CASSLGTGALEKLFF,TGTGCCAGCAGCTTAGGGACGGGAGCACTTGAAAAACTGTTTTTT
TRBV5-1,once,NA,TRBJ2-5,CASSLDVAQETQYF,TGCGCCAGCAGCTTGGACGTAGCCCAAGAGACCCAGTACTTC
TRBV29-1,NA,NA,TRBJ2-7,CSVEGNTYEQYF,TGCAGCGTTGAAGGTAATACCTACGAGCAGTACTTC